The next 24 T cell receptor beta chains were all read from a single sample in a study of tumor-infiltrating lymphocytes in primary liver carcinoma. Between about 19 and 34 mg of unsorted bulk tissue served as the source from which RNA and DNA were co-extracted. Reverse transcription of about 500 ng total RNA with a constant-region primer produced TCR beta cDNA. Three nested multiplex PCR rounds, a slightly modified ARM-PCR method, built the TCR beta libraries. The study ran its first two PCR rounds for 9 to 10 cycles each, using TRBV1-TRBV30 forward primers and a C-beta reverse primer. TCRdb reprocessed the multiplex PCR reads via MiXCR and lists one record per CDR3 protein. The data show 99,000 or so distinct CDR3 sequences, over 55% seen once. Sample: liver tumor tissue from sampling region 5. The subset is: tumor region T5, tumor centre. These receptors came from a woman aged 55-70 years with primary liver carcinoma and hepatitis B virus infection.

The J gene is TRBJ2-7, the V gene TRBV6-5; D is possibly TRBD1 (6 bases). The CDR3 extends over 14 amino acids. V was pared by 3 bases and J by 1 base, with 10 bases between. CDR1 MNHEY and CDR2 SVGAGI come from the germline V gene. The CDR3 DNA reads as TGTGCCAGCAGTTATAGCCAGGGGTCCTACGAGCAGTACTTC. Translating it yields CASSYSQGSYEQYF.

Details on this clonotype: This may arise from a read error, as a much more abundant clone is one base away. The V gene is TRBV7-9, the J gene TRBJ1-2; no reliable D call. This CDR3 has 11 residues. CDR1 and CDR2 from the germline V gene are SEHNR and FQNEAQ (reference sequence). CDR3 DNA: TGTGCCGGCAGCTTAGGTGATGGCTACACCTTC. Residues: CAGSLGDGYTF.

This chain connects TRBV2 to TRBJ1-1; 7 nucleotides line up with TRBD1. The CDR3 is made up of 15 amino acids. The germline V gene has CDR1 SNHLY and CDR2 FYNNEI. V lost 3 bases to trimming and J lost 3 bases; unmatched junction nucleotides: 7. The CDR3 sequence is CASSDWKGAYTEAFF. The DNA for the CDR3 is TGTGCCAGCAGTGATTGGAAGGGGGCATACACTGAAGCTTTCTTT.

In this sample, this clonotype turned up once. Given the absence of the conserved phenylalanine or tryptophan at the CDR3 end, a read error is likely. The DNA is omitted, as the CDR3 cannot be located on it reliably, and the CDR3 follows TCRdb's listing. This chain uses TRBV10-2 with TRBJ2-3. A total of 14 residues make up the CDR3, ends included. Germline CDR1 reads WSHSY; CDR2 reads SAAADI. The CDR3 region is CASSESQDTDTQCL.

Remarks on this clonotype: Since no conserved phenylalanine or tryptophan closes the CDR3, a read error is the likely cause. The chain has TRBV6-5 and TRBJ2-5; 9 bases agree with TRBD1. Per germline, CDR1 MNHEY and CDR2 SVGAGI. The CDR3 contains 15 residues. CDR3 sequence (DNA): TGTGCCACCAGTCATGATACAGGGGGCGAGGAGACCCAGTACCTC. Amino acids: CATSHDTGGEETQYL.

V gene TRBV5-6 combines with J gene TRBJ2-1; 7 bases are a match to TRBD2. Germline CDR1 and CDR2: SGHDT and YYEEEE. After removal of 1 base from V and 7 bases from J, the junction contained 11 bases not matched to a gene. The CDR3 extends over 16 amino acids. The CDR3 protein is CASSLLWGGSYNEQFF. CDR3 DNA sequence: TGTGCCAGCAGCTTGTTGTGGGGCGGGAGTTATAATGAGCAGTTCTTC.

Notes on this clonotype: At one end the junction does not follow the germline gene, possibly because of a read error. The V gene is TRBV12-3 or TRBV12-4, the J gene TRBJ2-2; D is undetermined. The CDR3 covers 14 residues. Here the CDR3 reads CASSPAAYTGELFF. The CDR3 DNA is TGTGCCAGCAGTCCAGCAGCGTACACTGGGGAGCTGTTTTTT.

The table lists this clonotype with a few counts. The chain is built from TRBV15 and TRBJ1-5; the D gene is possibly TRBD1 (5 bases). V was pared by 0 bases and J by 4 bases, with 10 bases between. The germline CDR1 and CDR2 sequences are LNHNV and YYDKDF (reference sequence). This CDR3 has 15 residues. The CDR3 region has the DNA TGTGCCACCAGCAGAGAGGCGGACACAAATCAGCCCCAGCATTTT. Translating it yields CATSREADTNQPQHF. Based on the CDR3 plus reference TRBV15 and TRBJ1-5, the full variable domain is DAMVIQNPRYQVTQFGKPVTLSCSQTLNHNVMYWYQQKSSQAPKLLFHYYDKDFNNEADTPDNFQSRRPNTSFCFLDIRSPGLGDTAMYLCATSREADTNQPQHFGDGTRLSIL.

As regards this clonotype: Being one base from a much bigger clone, this may be a read error. The CDR3 DNA reads as TGCGCCAGCAGCTTGAGGGGCGAGAGGGAAAAACTGTTTTTT. Protein product: CASSLRGEREKLFF. The rearrangement joins TRBV5-1 to TRBJ1-4; possible D gene TRBD1, 5 bases. The CDR3 runs 14 residues. Germline CDR1 and CDR2: SGHRS and YFSETQ. V lost 1 base, J lost 8 bases, and 12 bases lay in between.

In its sample, this clonotype was seen many times. The rearrangement joins TRBV6-2 or TRBV6-3 to TRBJ2-3; no firm D call. Deletions cut 4 bases from V and 5 bases from J, with 4 bases between. The V gene's germline CDR1 is MNHEY and CDR2 SVGEGT. The length of the CDR3 is 11 residues. DNA for the CDR3: TGTGCCAGCAGTTTTAAAGATACGCAGTATTTT. It is translated as CASSFKDTQYF.

As for this clonotype: Because it lacks the conserved phenylalanine or tryptophan at the end, this CDR3 is likely a read error. No DNA is shown, since the ends of the CDR3 on it are uncertain; the CDR3 is the one TCRdb lists. The chain has TRBV11-3 and TRBJ2-1; TRBD2, the D gene given by the table, was not confirmed from the DNA. The CDR3 totals 19 residues, both ends included. Per the germline V gene, CDR1 is SGHNT and CDR2 is YENEEA. CDR3 residues: CASSAGQGGLAGGFNEPFL.

A remark on this clonotype: Given the absence of the conserved phenylalanine or tryptophan at the CDR3 end, a read error is likely. V usage is TRBV11-2 and J usage is TRBJ1-2, with D maybe TRBD1 (5 bases). The V gene's germline CDR1 is SGHAT and CDR2 FQNNGV. The CDR3 length is 14 residues. The CDR3 loop is CTSSRDWQDYGYTL. The CDR3 DNA sequence: TGTACCAGCAGTAGGGACTGGCAAGACTACGGCTACACCTTA.

The chain has TRBV28 and TRBJ1-3, with no clear D. This CDR3 is built from 15 residues. Per germline, CDR1 MDHEN and CDR2 SYDVKM. Trimming removed 6 bases from V and 1 base from J, with 13 bases in between. Written as DNA, the CDR3 is TGTGCCAGCAGACCCGGGCCTGGGTCTGGAAACACCATATATTTT. This codes for CASRPGPGSGNTIYF.

Ten or more counts support this clonotype. This rearrangement joins TRBV6-1 to TRBJ1-1; 8 positions match TRBD1. Germline V gives CDR1 MNHNS, CDR2 SASEGT. J gave up 8 bases and V 4 bases, and 6 bases lay outside the gene matches. The CDR3 loop spans 13 amino acids. CDR3 sequence (DNA): TGTGCCAGCAGTGGCGGACAGGGATACGAAGCTTTCTTT. It specifies CASSGGQGYEAFF.

On this clonotype itself: A read error may account for a junction end that differs from germline. The chain recombines TRBV6-1 with TRBJ2-2, with D maybe TRBD1 (7 bases). The CDR3 is made up of 13 amino acids. The germline V gene has CDR1 MNHNS and CDR2 SASEGT. The CDR3 nucleotides are TGTGCCAGCAGTACCAGGGGGGCCGGGGAACTGTTATTT. Its protein product is CASSTRGAGELLF.

A note on this clonotype: One end of the junction does not line up with germline, which may come from a read error. The V gene is TRBV11-1, the J gene TRBJ2-2; D unresolved. Germline CDR1 is SGHAT and CDR2 is FQDESV (reference sequence). This CDR3 has 14 amino acids. In DNA, the CDR3 is TGTGCCAGCACACTGAGCCTTGACACCGGAGAGCTGTTTTTT. It yields the protein CASTLSLDTGELFF.

The genes are TRBV20-1 and TRBJ2-7; 16 bases match TRBD2. V shed 2 bases and J 4 bases; nucleotides not matched to a gene: 8. The germline gives CDR1 DFQATT, CDR2 SNEGSKA (reference sequence). This CDR3 is 17 amino acids long. The CDR3 here is CSARSGTSGRATYEQYF. DNA for the CDR3: TGCAGTGCTAGATCCGGGACTAGCGGGAGGGCGACTTACGAGCAGTACTTC.

V and J are TRBV20-1 and TRBJ2-4, with TRBD2 matching over 7 bases. Unmatched junction bases numbered 13, after V lost 0 bases and J lost 8 bases. Per the germline V gene, CDR1 is DFQATT and CDR2 is SNEGSKA (reference sequence). CDR3 length: 16 amino acids. CDR3 sequence (DNA): TGCAGTGCTAGAGATGTGACGGGAGGCCCGGGGGACATTCAGTACTTC. Its translation: CSARDVTGGPGDIQYF.

The chain has TRBV4-1 and TRBJ1-6; D is uncertain. Per germline, CDR1 MGHRA and CDR2 YSYEKL. The CDR3 covers 14 residues. V lost 4 bases, J lost 11 bases, and 15 bases lay in between. The CDR3 region is CASSLGIQNPPLHF. The CDR3 DNA reads as TGCGCCAGCAGCCTCGGGATTCAGAATCCACCCCTCCACTTT.

There are a few counts of this clonotype. This chain joins TRBV18 and TRBJ2-1; D ambiguous. This CDR3 is built from 12 residues. The V end lost 3 bases, the J end lost 8 bases, and 8 bases lay between the germline ends. The germline gives CDR1 KGHSH, CDR2 LQKENI. The CDR3 bases are TGTGCCAGCTCACCCAGCCCCCATGAGCAGTTCTTC. Translated, it gives CASSPSPHEQFF.

This clonotype was found once. The rearrangement joins TRBV29-1 to TRBJ2-7, with TRBD2 identical over 11 bases. This CDR3 spans 15 amino acids. The germline CDR1 and CDR2 sequences are SQVTM and ANQGSEA. The CDR3 loop is CNIRGLAVNSYEQYF. The CDR3 DNA reads TGCAACATCCGGGGACTAGCGGTAAACTCCTACGAGCAGTACTTC.

About this clonotype: As the CDR3 is not closed by the conserved phenylalanine or tryptophan, this likely results from a read error. The CDR3 region has the DNA TGTGGCAGCAGTCCGGGACAGGGAGAGACCCAGTACTTA. Amino acids: CGSSPGQGETQYL. The J gene is TRBJ2-5, the V gene TRBV12-3 or TRBV12-4; 9 bases are shared with TRBD1. This CDR3 has 13 amino acids.

In this sample, this clonotype is medium-sized. The V gene is TRBV11-2, the J gene TRBJ2-3; TRBD1 might be the D (5 bases). The germline V gene has CDR1 SGHAT and CDR2 FQNNGV. The CDR3 extends over 13 amino acids. Between the trimmed V and J ends, which lost 0 bases and 4 bases, there was a span of 5 bases. The CDR3 sequence: CASSLDRADTQYF. CDR3 nucleotides: TGTGCCAGCAGCTTAGACAGGGCAGATACGCAGTATTTT.

As to this clonotype: A much larger clone sits a single nucleotide away, making a read error possible. The chain recombines TRBV12-3 or TRBV12-4 with TRBJ1-2; D gene unclear. The CDR3 runs 13 residues. Here the CDR3 reads CVSSPFGLYGYTF. The CDR3 coding sequence is TGTGTCAGCAGTCCCTTTGGCCTCTATGGCTACACCTTC.